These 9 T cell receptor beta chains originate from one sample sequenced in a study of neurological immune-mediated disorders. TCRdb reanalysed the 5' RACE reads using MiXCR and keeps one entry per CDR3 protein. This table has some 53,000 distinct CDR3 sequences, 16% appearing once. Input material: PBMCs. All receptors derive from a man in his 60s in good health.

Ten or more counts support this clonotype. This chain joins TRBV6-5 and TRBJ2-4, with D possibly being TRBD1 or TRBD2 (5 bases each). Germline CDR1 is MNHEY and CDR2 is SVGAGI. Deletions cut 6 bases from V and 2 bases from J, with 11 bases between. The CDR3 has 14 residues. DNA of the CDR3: TGTGCCAGCAGGGACGAGGGGCCCAAAAACATTCAGTACTTC. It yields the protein CASRDEGPKNIQYF.

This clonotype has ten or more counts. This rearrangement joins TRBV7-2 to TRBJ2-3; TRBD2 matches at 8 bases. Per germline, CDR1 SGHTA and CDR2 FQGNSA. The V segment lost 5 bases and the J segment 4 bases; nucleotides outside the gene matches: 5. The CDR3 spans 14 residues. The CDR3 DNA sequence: TGTGCCAGCAGCCAGGGACTAGAGGCAGATACGCAGTATTTT. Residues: CASSQGLEADTQYF. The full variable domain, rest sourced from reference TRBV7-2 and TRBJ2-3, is GAGVSQSPSNKVTEKGKDVELRCDPISGHTALYWYRQSLGQGLEFLIYFQGNSAPDKSGLPSDRFSAERTGGSVSTLTIQRTQQEDSAVYLCASSQGLEADTQYFGPGTRLTVL.

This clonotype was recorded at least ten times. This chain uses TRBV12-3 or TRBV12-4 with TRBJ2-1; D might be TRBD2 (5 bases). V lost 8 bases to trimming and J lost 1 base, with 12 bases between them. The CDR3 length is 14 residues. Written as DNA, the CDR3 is TGTGCCAGCCTTTCAAGCGGTTCCTACAATGAGCAGTTCTTC. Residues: CASLSSGSYNEQFF.

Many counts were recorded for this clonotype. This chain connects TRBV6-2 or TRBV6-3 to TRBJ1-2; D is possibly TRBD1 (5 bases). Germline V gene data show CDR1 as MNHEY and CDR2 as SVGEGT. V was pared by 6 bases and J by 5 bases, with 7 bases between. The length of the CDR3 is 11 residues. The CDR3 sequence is CASREGYGYTF. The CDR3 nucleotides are TGTGCCAGCAGAGAGGGGTATGGCTACACCTTC.

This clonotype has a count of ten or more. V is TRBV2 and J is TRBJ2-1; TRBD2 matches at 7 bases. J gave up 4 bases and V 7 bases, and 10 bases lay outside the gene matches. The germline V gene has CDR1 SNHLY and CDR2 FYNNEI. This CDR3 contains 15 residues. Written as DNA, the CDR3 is TGTGCCAGCACGGGCGGAGCGGGAAGTTACAATGAGCAGTTCTTC. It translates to CASTGGAGSYNEQFF.

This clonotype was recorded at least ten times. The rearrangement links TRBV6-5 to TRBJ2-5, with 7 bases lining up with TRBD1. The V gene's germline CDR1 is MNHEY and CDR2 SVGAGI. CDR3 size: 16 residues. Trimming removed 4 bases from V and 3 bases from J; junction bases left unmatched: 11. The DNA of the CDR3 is TGTGCCAGCAGTTCCATCGGACAGGCCAGGGAAGAGACCCAGTACTTC. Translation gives CASSSIGQAREETQYF.

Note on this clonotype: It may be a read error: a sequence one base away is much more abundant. The CDR3 bases are TGCGCCAGCAGCCCCGGGACAAGGAGAGGGGCCAACGTCCCGACTTTC. Translated: CASSPGTRRGANVPTF. The chain employs TRBV4-3 and TRBJ2-6; perhaps TRBD1 as D (6 bases). This CDR3 spans 16 amino acids. The germline V gene has CDR1 LGHNA and CDR2 YSLEER.

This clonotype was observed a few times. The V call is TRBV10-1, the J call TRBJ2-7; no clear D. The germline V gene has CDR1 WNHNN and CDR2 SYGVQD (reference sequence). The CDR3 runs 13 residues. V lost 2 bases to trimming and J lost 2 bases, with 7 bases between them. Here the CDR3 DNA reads TGCGCCAGCAGTGAGCCGGGCACCTACGAGCAGTACTTC. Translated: CASSEPGTYEQYF.

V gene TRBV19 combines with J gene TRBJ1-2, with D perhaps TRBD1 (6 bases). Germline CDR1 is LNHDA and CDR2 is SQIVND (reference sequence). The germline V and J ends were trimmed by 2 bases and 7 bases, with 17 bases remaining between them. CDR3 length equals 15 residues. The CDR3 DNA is TGTGCCAGTAGTATATTGGACAGAAGATCCGGTGGCTACACCTTC. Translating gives CASSILDRRSGGYTF.